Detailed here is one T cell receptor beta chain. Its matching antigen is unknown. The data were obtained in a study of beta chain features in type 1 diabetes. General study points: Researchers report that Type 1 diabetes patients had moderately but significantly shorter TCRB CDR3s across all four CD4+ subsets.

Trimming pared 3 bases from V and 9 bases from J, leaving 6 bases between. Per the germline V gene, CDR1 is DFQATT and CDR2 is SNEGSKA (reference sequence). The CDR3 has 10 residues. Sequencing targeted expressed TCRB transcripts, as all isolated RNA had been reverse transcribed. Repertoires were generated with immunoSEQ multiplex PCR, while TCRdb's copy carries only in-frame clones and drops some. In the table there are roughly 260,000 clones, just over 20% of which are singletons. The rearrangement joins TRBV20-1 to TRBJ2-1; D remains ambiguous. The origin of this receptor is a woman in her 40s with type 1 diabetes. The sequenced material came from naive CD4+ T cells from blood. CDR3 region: CSASRSEQFF. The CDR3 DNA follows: TGCAGTGCTAGTAGAAGTGAGCAGTTCTTC.